Described below is a single T cell receptor beta chain sequence and its context. Its target is unknown. This sample stems from a study of cytomegalovirus exposure and HLA in healthy donors. General observations from the study: As a later analysis showed, several of the most significant clusters appeared to be linked to common viral pathogens.

Both 60 Vbeta primers and 13 Jbeta primers went into the PCR. Here immunoSEQ multiplex PCR was the method, and the copy in TCRdb shows in-frame clones only, minus some. Reported are approximately 150,000 clones; the ten largest clones contain about 1.6%. Germline loops: CDR1 MNHNS, CDR2 SASEGT. The CDR3 contains 19 residues. The V segment lost 3 bases and the J segment 2 bases; nucleotides outside the gene matches: 15. This receptor was obtained from a woman in her 40s in good health and CMV-seronegative. The sample was PBMCs. The chain uses TRBV6-1 and TRBJ2-5, with 10 bases fitting TRBD1. The CDR3 region has the DNA TGTGCCAGCAGTGAGACCCCGGGACAGGGGTCTTCTGCACAAGAGACCCAGTACTTC. It translates to CASSETPGQGSSAQETQYF.